This T cell receptor beta chain was identified during a study of blood T cell repertoires in COVID-19. Overall study context: Samples taken during acute and convalescent COVID-19 were collected in the United States, Italy and Spain. The cDNA or gDNA used as material had been derived from T cells, B-cell-depleted T cells, or PBMCs.

This clone was recorded once. Per the germline V gene, CDR1 is SEHNR and CDR2 is FQNEAQ (reference sequence). This CDR3 has 13 amino acids. The ends were cut back, 6 bases at V and 4 bases at J, with 10 bases in the middle. Per the original methods: For nucleated cells, counts were estimated from reference gene primer amplification. TCRdb keeps only in-frame clones here, not all; method: immunoSEQ multiplex PCR. The D gene and trimming were derived from the DNA, and the V and J assignments and clone size from that table. The sample lists around 200,000 clones, roughly 80% seen once, with roughly 13% in the top ten.

Source material: peripheral blood. This chain links TRBV7-9 with TRBJ1-3, with D possibly TRBD1 on 5 matching bases. This receptor was obtained from a man aged 45-60 years who had recovered from COVID-19. This CDR3 reads CASRPHRGNTIYF. In DNA form, the CDR3 reads TGTGCCAGCAGGCCTCACAGGGGAAACACCATATATTTT.